One T cell receptor (beta chain) is described in this entry. Its antigen is undetermined. CDR1 is LNHNV, CDR2 YYDKDF, per germline (reference sequence). V lost 0 bases, J lost 8 bases, and 11 bases lay in between. The CDR3 length is 14 residues. TCRdb used MiXCR to reprocess the reads, holding one entry per CDR3 protein. The table has a few hundred thousand distinct CDR3 sequences, roughly a third seen once; the top ten hold about 17%. These data belong to a study of T cell repertoires in cytomegalovirus infection. Across the study: CMV epitopes, recently identified HLA-C-restricted and well-studied HLA-B-restricted, were used. Broader study findings: The cumulative frequency of public TCR beta families distinguished individuals who carried CMV together with the relevant HLA. Dominating the ex vivo response were HLA-C-restricted CMV-specific TCR beta clonotypes.

Sequencing was performed on cultured PBMCs, taken from culture after CMV antigen stimulation. The V gene is TRBV15, the J gene TRBJ2-1; the D is unclear. The source of this sequence is a human donor in good health (CMV status not recorded). Some clones in this sample may be carry-over from other donors' samples. In DNA form, the CDR3 reads TGTGCCACCAGCAGAGAAGGTAGGATAGATGAGCAGTTCTTC. This sequence encodes CATSREGRIDEQFF.